This TCR beta chain is from a study of cytomegalovirus exposure and HLA in healthy donors. The overall study: From about 180 million T cells, an earlier analysis saw approximately 110 million unique TCR beta sequences.

Trimming removed 4 bases at V and 2 bases at J, with 12 bases between. The germline V gene encodes CDR1 MNHNS and CDR2 SASEGT. The CDR3 sequence is 16 residues long. This PCR relied on a set of 60 Vbeta primers and 13 Jbeta primers. Profiling relied on immunoSEQ multiplex PCR, and the TCRdb table lists in-frame clones only, not all of them. The sample yields about 140,000 clones, roughly 78% seen once. This TCR was recovered from a female donor in good health and CMV-seronegative. The sequencing input was PBMCs. The chain combines TRBV6-1 with TRBJ2-6; TRBD1 is a possible D gene (6 bases). CDR3: CASSGTGFAGANVLTF. Here the CDR3 DNA reads TGTGCCAGCAGTGGCACAGGGTTTGCTGGGGCCAACGTCCTGACTTTC.